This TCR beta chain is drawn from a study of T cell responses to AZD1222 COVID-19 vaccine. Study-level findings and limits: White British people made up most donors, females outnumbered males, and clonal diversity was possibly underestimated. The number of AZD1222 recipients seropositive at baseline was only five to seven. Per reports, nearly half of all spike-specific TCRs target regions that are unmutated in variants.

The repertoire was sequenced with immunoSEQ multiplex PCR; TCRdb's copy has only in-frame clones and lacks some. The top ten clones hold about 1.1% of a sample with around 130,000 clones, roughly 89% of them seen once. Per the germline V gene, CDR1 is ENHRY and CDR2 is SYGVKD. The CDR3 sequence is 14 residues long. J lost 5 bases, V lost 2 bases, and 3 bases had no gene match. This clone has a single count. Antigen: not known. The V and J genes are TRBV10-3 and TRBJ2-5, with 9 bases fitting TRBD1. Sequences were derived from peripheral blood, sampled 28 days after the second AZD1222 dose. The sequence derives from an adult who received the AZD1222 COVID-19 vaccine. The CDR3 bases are TGTGCCATCAGTGAGCGACAGGGGGGGGAGACCCAGTACTTC. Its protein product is CAISERQGGETQYF.